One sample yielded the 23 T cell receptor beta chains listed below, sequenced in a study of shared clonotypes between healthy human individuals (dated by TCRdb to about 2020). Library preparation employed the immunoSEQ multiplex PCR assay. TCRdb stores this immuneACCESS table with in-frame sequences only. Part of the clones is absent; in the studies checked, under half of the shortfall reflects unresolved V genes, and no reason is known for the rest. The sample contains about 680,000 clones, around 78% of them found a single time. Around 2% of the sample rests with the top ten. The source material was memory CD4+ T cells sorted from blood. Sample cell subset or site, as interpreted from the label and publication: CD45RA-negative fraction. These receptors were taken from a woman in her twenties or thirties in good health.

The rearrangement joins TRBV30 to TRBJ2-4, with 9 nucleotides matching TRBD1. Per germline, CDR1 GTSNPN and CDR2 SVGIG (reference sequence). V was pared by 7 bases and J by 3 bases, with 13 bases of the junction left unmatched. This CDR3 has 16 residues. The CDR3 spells CASTFRTGEDKNIQYF. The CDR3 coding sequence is TGTGCCTCAACCTTCAGGACAGGGGAAGACAAAAACATTCAGTACTTC.

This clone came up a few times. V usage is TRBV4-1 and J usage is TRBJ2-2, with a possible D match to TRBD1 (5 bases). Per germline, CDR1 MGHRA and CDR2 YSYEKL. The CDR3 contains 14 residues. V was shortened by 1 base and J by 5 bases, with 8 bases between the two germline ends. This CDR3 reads CASSQGRQTGELFF. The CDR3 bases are TGCGCCAGCAGCCAAGGACGACAGACCGGGGAGCTGTTTTTT.

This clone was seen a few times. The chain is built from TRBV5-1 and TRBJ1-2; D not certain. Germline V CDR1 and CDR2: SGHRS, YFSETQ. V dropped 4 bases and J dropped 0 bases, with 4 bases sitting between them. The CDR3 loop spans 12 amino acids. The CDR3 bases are TGCGCCAGCAGCCCCACTAACTATGGCTACACCTTC. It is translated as CASSPTNYGYTF.

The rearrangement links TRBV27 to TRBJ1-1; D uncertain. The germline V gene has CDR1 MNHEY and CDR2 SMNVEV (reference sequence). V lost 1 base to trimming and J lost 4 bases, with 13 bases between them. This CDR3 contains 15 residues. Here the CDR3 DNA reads TGTGCCAGCAGTTTATTTCCTGCCAAGGGCACTGAAGCTTTCTTT. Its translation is CASSLFPAKGTEAFF.

For the CDR3, the DNA is TGCAGCGTTGAAAACCACGGGTCCTCTGAGCAGTTCTTC. This sequence encodes CSVENHGSSEQFF. V usage is TRBV29-1 and J usage is TRBJ2-1; the D is unclear. This CDR3 has 13 residues. Trimming took 2 bases from V and 9 from J, leaving 14 bases between them. Germline assignment: CDR1 SQVTM and CDR2 ANQGSEA.

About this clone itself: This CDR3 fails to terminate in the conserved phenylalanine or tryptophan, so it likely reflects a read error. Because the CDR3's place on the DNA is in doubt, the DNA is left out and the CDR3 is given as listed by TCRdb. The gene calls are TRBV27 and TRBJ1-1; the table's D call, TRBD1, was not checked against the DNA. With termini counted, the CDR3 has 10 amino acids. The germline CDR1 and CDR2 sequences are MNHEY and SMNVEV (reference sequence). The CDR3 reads CASENRAGRL.

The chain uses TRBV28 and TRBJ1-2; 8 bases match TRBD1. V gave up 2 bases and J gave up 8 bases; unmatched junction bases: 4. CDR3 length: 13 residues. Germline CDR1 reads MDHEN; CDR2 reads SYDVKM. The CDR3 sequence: CASSLQGALGYTF. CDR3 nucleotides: TGTGCCAGCAGTTTACAGGGGGCGTTAGGCTACACCTTC.

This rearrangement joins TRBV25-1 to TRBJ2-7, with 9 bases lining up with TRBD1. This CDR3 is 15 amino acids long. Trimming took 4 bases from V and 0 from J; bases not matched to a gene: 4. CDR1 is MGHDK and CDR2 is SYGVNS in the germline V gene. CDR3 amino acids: CASSGGQGSSYEQYF. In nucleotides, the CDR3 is TGTGCCAGCAGTGGCGGACAGGGGTCCTCCTACGAGCAGTACTTC.

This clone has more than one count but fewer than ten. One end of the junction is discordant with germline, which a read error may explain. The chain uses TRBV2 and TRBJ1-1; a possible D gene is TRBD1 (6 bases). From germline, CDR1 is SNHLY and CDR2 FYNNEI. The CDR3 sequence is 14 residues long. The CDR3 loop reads CASSEVGGQGKMLF. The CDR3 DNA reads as TGTGCCAGCAGTGAAGTGGGGGGGCAGGGGAAGATGTTATTT.

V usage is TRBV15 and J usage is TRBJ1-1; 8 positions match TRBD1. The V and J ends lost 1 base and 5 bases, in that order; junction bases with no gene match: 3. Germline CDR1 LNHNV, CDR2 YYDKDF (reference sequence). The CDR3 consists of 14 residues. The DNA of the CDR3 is TGTGCCACCAGCAGAGTCAGGGGGCGGACTGAAGCTTTCTTT. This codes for CATSRVRGRTEAFF.

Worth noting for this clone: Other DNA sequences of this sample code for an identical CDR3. The CDR3 nucleotides read TGCGCCAGCAGCCCATCTAGCGGCGCCTACAATGAGCAGTTCTTC. Amino acid sequence: CASSPSSGAYNEQFF. This sequence joins TRBV5-1 and TRBJ2-1; 7 nucleotides match TRBD2. J was trimmed by 2 bases and V by 4 bases; bases with no gene match: 6. CDR3 length equals 15 residues. Per the germline V gene, CDR1 is SGHRS and CDR2 is YFSETQ.

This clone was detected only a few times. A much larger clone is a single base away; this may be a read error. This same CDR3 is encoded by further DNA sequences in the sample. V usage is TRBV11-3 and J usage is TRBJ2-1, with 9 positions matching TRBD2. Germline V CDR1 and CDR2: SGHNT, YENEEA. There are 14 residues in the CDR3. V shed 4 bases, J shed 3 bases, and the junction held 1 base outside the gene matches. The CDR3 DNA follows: TGTGCCAGCAGCTCAGCGGGAGGCTACAATGAGCAGTTCTTC. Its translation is CASSSAGGYNEQFF.

The CDR3 bases are TGTGCCAGTAGGGATAGAGACTACGAGCAGTACTTC. Protein: CASRDRDYEQYF. The chain combines TRBV19 with TRBJ2-7, with D unresolved. Trimming removed 6 bases at V and 3 bases at J, with 9 bases between. CDR1 and CDR2 from the germline V gene are LNHDA and SQIVND (reference sequence). The CDR3 length is 12 residues.

The CDR3 coding sequence is TGTGCCAGTAGTATCGCACAGATACTGAGTGGCTACACCTTC. It codes for CASSIAQILSGYTF. The V gene is TRBV19, the J gene TRBJ1-2; the D is unclear. Germline CDR1 reads LNHDA; CDR2 reads SQIVND (reference sequence). The CDR3 length is 14 residues. Trimming stripped 3 bases from V and 7 bases from J, with 15 bases between. The full variable domain, rest sourced from reference TRBV19 and TRBJ1-2, is DGGITQSPKYLFRKEGQNVTLSCEQNLNHDAMYWYRQDPGQGLRLIYYSQIVNDFQKGDIAEGYSVSREKKESFPLTVTSAQKNPTAFYLCASSIAQILSGYTFGSGTRLTVV.

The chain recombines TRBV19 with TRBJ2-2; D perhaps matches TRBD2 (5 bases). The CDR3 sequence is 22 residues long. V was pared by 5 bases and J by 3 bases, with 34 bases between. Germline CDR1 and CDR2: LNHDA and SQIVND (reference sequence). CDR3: CASSSTNPRILEGTRDTGELFF. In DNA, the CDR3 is TGTGCCAGTAGTTCCACCAACCCCAGGATACTAGAGGGTACACGGGACACCGGGGAGCTGTTTTTT.

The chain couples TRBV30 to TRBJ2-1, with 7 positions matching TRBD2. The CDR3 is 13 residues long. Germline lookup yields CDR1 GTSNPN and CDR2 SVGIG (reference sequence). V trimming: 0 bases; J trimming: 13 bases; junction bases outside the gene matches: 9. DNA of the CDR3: TGTGCCTGGAGTGTCTCAAGAGCGGGACGTCAGTTCTTC. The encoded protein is CAWSVSRAGRQFF.

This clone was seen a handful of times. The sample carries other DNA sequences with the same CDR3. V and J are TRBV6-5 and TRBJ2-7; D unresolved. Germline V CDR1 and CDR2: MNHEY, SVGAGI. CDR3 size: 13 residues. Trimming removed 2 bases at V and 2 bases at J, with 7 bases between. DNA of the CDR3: TGTGCCAGCAGTTACAGAGAAACCTACGAGCAGTACTTC. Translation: CASSYRETYEQYF.

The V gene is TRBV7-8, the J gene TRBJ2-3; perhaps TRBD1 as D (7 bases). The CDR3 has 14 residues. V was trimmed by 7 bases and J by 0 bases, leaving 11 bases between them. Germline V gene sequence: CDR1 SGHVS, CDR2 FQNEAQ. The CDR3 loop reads CASTRGASTDTQYF. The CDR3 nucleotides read TGTGCCAGCACCAGGGGGGCAAGCACAGATACGCAGTATTTT.

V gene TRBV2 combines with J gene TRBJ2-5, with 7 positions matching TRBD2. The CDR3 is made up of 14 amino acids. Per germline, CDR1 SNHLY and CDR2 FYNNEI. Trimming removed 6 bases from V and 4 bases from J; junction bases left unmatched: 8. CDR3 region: CASSRAGYRETQYF. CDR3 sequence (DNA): TGTGCCAGCAGCAGAGCGGGATATCGAGAGACCCAGTACTTC.

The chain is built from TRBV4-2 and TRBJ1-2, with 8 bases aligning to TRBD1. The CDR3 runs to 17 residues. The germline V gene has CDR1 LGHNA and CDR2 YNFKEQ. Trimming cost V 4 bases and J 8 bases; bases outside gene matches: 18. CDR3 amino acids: CASSRGPRGQGARGYTF. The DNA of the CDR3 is TGTGCCAGCAGCCGAGGGCCCAGAGGGCAGGGGGCGCGAGGCTACACCTTC.

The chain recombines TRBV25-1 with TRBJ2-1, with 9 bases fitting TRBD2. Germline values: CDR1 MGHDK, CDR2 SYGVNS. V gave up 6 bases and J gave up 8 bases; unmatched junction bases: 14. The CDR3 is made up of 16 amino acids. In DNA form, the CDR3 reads TGTGCCAGCAGCCCCGGTTCGGCGGGAGGGCACCATGAGCAGTTCTTC. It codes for CASSPGSAGGHHEQFF.

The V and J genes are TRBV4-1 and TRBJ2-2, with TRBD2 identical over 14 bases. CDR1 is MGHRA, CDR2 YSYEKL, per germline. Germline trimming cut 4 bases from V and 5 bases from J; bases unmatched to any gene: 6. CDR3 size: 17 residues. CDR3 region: CASSPGLAGVKTGELFF. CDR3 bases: TGCGCCAGCAGCCCGGGACTAGCGGGAGTAAAGACCGGGGAGCTGTTTTTT.

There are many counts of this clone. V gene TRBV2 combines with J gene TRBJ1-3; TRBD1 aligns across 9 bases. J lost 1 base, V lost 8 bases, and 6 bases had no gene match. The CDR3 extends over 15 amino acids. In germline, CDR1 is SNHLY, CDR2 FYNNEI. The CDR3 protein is CASGIQGASGNTIYF. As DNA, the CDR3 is TGTGCCAGCGGTATACAGGGGGCGTCTGGAAACACCATATATTTT.